These 25 T cell receptor beta chains originate from one sample sequenced in a study of shared clonotypes between healthy human individuals. Data came from immunoSEQ multiplex PCR; TCRdb stores just in-frame clones and leaves some out. The repertoire holds 2 million to 3 million clones, with 85% to 95% as singletons. The sample consisted of naive CD4+ T cells sorted from blood. As for subset: CD45RA+ positively selected. Every receptor here comes from a man between 18 and 29 years old in good health.

The chain combines TRBV6-5 with TRBJ2-2; 11 nucleotides agree with TRBD2. Germline-derived CDR1 and CDR2 are MNHEY and SVGAGI. This CDR3 contains 16 residues. V gave up 2 bases and J gave up 9 bases; unmatched junction bases: 8. CDR3 in amino acids: CASSYGLAGTFRELFF. In nucleotides, the CDR3 is TGTGCCAGCAGTTACGGACTAGCGGGTACTTTTCGGGAGCTGTTTTTT.

In regard to this clone: The sample holds other DNA sequences that translate to the same CDR3. The chain is built from TRBV10-3 and TRBJ1-6; unclear D gene. Per germline, CDR1 ENHRY and CDR2 SYGVKD. The CDR3 totals 15 residues. V shed 2 bases and J shed 0 bases, with 5 bases lying between them. The CDR3 region has the DNA TGTGCCATCAGTGAGGGGAGCTCCTATAATTCACCCCTCCACTTT. Translated, it gives CAISEGSSYNSPLHF.

This clone was seen more than once but under ten times. The J gene is TRBJ1-5, the V gene TRBV19; unclear D gene. Looked up from germline, CDR1 is LNHDA and CDR2 is SQIVND (reference sequence). This CDR3 has 14 amino acids. V lost 3 bases and J lost 3, with 9 bases in between. The CDR3 DNA reads as TGTGCCAGTAGTATCAGGAGTGTCAATCAGCCCCAGCATTTT. It is translated as CASSIRSVNQPQHF.

The V gene is TRBV15, the J gene TRBJ2-3; TRBD2 aligns across 11 bases. J was trimmed by 4 bases and V by 1 base; bases with no gene match: 10. Germline V lookup: CDR1 LNHNV, CDR2 YYDKDF (reference sequence). This CDR3 is 18 amino acids long. DNA for the CDR3: TGTGCCACCAGCAGAGCTCTTAAGACTAGCGGGAACCCAGATACGCAGTATTTT. Protein sequence: CATSRALKTSGNPDTQYF.

The genes are TRBV21-1 and TRBJ2-1; the table assigns TRBD2, which was not confirmed against the DNA. TRBV21-1 is a pseudogene segment. CDR3 size: 18 residues. The CDR3: CASSMTSASESTYNEQFF. As DNA, the CDR3 is TGTGCCAGCAGCATGACTAGCGCGAGTGAATCGACCTACAATGAGCAGTTCTTC.

This clone showed up just once. This sequence joins TRBV30 and TRBJ2-3; D gene uncertain. Trimming cost V 0 bases and J 0 bases, with 13 bases left between them. The CDR3 extends over 16 amino acids. Germline CDR1 is GTSNPN and CDR2 is SVGIG (reference sequence). This CDR3 reads CAWSVLRRSSTDTQYF. The CDR3 nucleotides are TGTGCCTGGAGTGTACTCCGACGGTCTAGCACAGATACGCAGTATTTT.

The V and J genes are TRBV11-2 and TRBJ2-5, with 7 bases identical to TRBD1. Germline V gene data show CDR1 as SGHAT and CDR2 as FQNNGV. The V and J ends lost 6 bases and 1 base, in that order; junction bases with no gene match: 11. The CDR3 covers 16 residues. For the CDR3, the DNA is TGTGCCAGCAGGCCATGGGACAGAGCTCTCCAAGAGACCCAGTACTTC. It codes for CASRPWDRALQETQYF.

The J gene is TRBJ2-2, the V gene TRBV28; D unresolved. Germline CDR1 and CDR2: MDHEN and SYDVKM. The germline V and J ends were trimmed by 10 bases and 1 base, with 7 bases remaining between them. The CDR3 sequence is 12 residues long. CDR3 amino acids: CATDKNTGELFF. The CDR3 bases are TGTGCCACCGACAAGAACACCGGGGAGCTGTTTTTT.

This chain uses TRBV4-3 with TRBJ2-3, with TRBD1 matching 8 bases. Germline loops: CDR1 LGHNA, CDR2 YSLEER. This CDR3 has 16 amino acids. V shed 0 bases and J 6 bases; nucleotides not matched to a gene: 8. As DNA, the CDR3 is TGCGCCAGCAGCCAAGAGGGGCAGGGGGCCCGTGATACGCAGTATTTT. Translation gives CASSQEGQGARDTQYF.

The chain couples TRBV5-1 to TRBJ1-2; 9 bases line up with TRBD1. CDR1 is SGHRS, CDR2 YFSETQ, per germline. The trim removed 1 base at V and 4 bases at J, leaving 5 bases unmatched. The CDR3 is 15 amino acids. The CDR3 reads CASSLRDRDPYGYTF. In nucleotides, the CDR3 is TGCGCCAGCAGCTTGAGGGACAGGGACCCCTATGGCTACACCTTC. Drawing the rest from reference TRBV5-1 and TRBJ1-2, the complete variable domain is KAGVTQTPRYLIKTRGQQVTLSCSPISGHRSVSWYQQTPGQGLQFLFEYFSETQRNKGNFPGRFSGRQFSNSRSEMNVSTLELGDSALYLCASSLRDRDPYGYTFGSGTRLTVV.

This chain connects TRBV5-1 to TRBJ1-1, with 9 nucleotides matching TRBD1. Germline V gives CDR1 SGHRS, CDR2 YFSETQ. The CDR3 has 15 amino acids. Germline trimming cut 4 bases from V and 7 bases from J; bases unmatched to any gene: 11. The CDR3 DNA sequence: TGCGCCAGCAGCACGGGACAGGGTCTATATGATGAAGCTTTCTTT. Its translation is CASSTGQGLYDEAFF.

DNA of the CDR3: TGCGCCAGCAGCCAAGTACGCCCAGCCTACGAGCAGTACTTC. Translation: CASSQVRPAYEQYF. The genes are TRBV4-1 and TRBJ2-7; D ambiguous. Germline values: CDR1 MGHRA, CDR2 YSYEKL. The V gene lost 1 base and the J gene lost 2 bases, with 9 bases spanning the gap. This CDR3 contains 14 residues.

The gene calls are TRBV11-2 and TRBJ2-3; D unresolved. The V end lost 1 base, the J end lost 0 bases, and 5 bases lay between the germline ends. The CDR3 is made up of 14 amino acids. CDR1 and CDR2 (germline): SGHAT, FQNNGV. DNA of the CDR3: TGTGCCAGCAGCTTAGCTCTGAGCACAGATACGCAGTATTTT. It codes for CASSLALSTDTQYF.

J is TRBJ2-2 and V is TRBV11-2; no reliable D call. Trimming took off 2 bases at V and 2 bases at J, with 12 bases between the two ends. CDR1 is SGHAT, CDR2 FQNNGV, per germline. The CDR3 length is 16 residues. CDR3 in DNA: TGTGCCAGCAGCTTACCTCCGTTCGGTAACACCGGGGAGCTGTTTTTT. Translating it yields CASSLPPFGNTGELFF.

The rearrangement uses TRBV5-1 and TRBJ1-6, with D unclear. Deletions cut 1 base from V and 5 bases from J, with 7 bases between. In germline, CDR1 is SGHRS, CDR2 YFSETQ. The CDR3 loop spans 14 amino acids. The DNA of the CDR3 is TGCGCCAGCAGCTTGCCAAGCGATAATTCACCCCTCCACTTT. Translation gives CASSLPSDNSPLHF.

This chain uses TRBV10-2 with TRBJ2-7, with 8 bases lining up with TRBD1. J was trimmed by 3 bases and V by 6 bases; bases with no gene match: 4. Germline values: CDR1 WSHSY, CDR2 SAAADI. CDR3 length: 13 residues. The CDR3 DNA reads TGCGCCAGCAGAGAGGGACAGGTCTACGAGCAGTACTTC. Translating it yields CASREGQVYEQYF.

On this clone itself: Distinct nucleotide sequences in the sample also encode this CDR3. V and J are TRBV5-1 and TRBJ1-5; D may be TRBD1 (5 bases). The V end was cut by 1 base, the J end by 1 base, with 9 bases between. This CDR3 is 15 amino acids long. Per germline, CDR1 SGHRS and CDR2 YFSETQ. The CDR3 region has the DNA TGCGCCAGCAGCTTGTCAGGGAGCAGCAATCAGCCCCAGCATTTT. Its translation: CASSLSGSSNQPQHF.

V gene TRBV30 combines with J gene TRBJ2-3, with unresolved D. Trimming left V 0 bases short and J 2 bases short, with 6 bases between. This CDR3 comprises 13 residues. Germline V gene sequence: CDR1 GTSNPN, CDR2 SVGIG (reference sequence). The DNA of the CDR3 is TGTGCCTGGAGTGTAGAGATCACAGATACGCAGTATTTT. Translating it yields CAWSVEITDTQYF.

The rearrangement links TRBV11-1 to TRBJ1-6, with D uncertain. The V gene's germline CDR1 is SGHAT and CDR2 FQDESV (reference sequence). V dropped 2 bases and J dropped 0 bases, with 5 bases sitting between them. CDR3 length equals 15 residues. The CDR3 loop is CASSLISSYNSPLHF. CDR3 bases: TGTGCCAGCAGCTTAATAAGCTCCTATAATTCACCCCTCCACTTT.

V and J are TRBV28 and TRBJ2-1; D is tentatively TRBD1 or TRBD2 (6 bases each). Trimming removed 5 bases from V and 4 bases from J, with 30 bases in between. The CDR3 is 20 amino acids. Germline V gene sequence: CDR1 MDHEN, CDR2 SYDVKM. As DNA, the CDR3 is TGTGCCAGCAGTCCCTCCCCAACAAAACCTCTCAGGGGACTTTACAATGAGCAGTTCTTC. Protein: CASSPSPTKPLRGLYNEQFF.

This chain connects TRBV5-1 to TRBJ2-1; D may match TRBD1 or TRBD2 (5 bases each). Germline V lookup: CDR1 SGHRS, CDR2 YFSETQ. The V end lost 4 bases, the J end lost 5 bases, and 13 bases lay between the germline ends. The CDR3 contains 14 residues. The CDR3 sequence: CASSPPGTHNEQFF. CDR3 nucleotides: TGCGCCAGCAGCCCCCCCGGGACGCACAATGAGCAGTTCTTC.

As to this clone: Within the sample, other DNA sequences also encode this same CDR3. J is TRBJ1-2 and V is TRBV5-4; 10 bases are shared with TRBD1. Unmatched junction bases numbered 4, after V lost 4 bases and J lost 7 bases. The CDR3 is made up of 13 amino acids. Germline lookup yields CDR1 SGHNT and CDR2 YYREEE (reference sequence). CDR3: CASSRGQGGGYTF. CDR3 bases: TGTGCCAGCAGCCGCGGACAGGGGGGTGGCTACACCTTC.

The J gene is TRBJ2-7, the V gene TRBV7-9; perhaps TRBD1 as D (6 bases). From germline, CDR1 is SEHNR and CDR2 FQNEAQ (reference sequence). Trimming took off 5 bases at V and 3 bases at J, with 11 bases between the two ends. This CDR3 spans 13 amino acids. CDR3: CASSGTGFYEQYF. The CDR3 bases are TGTGCCAGCAGCGGTACAGGGTTCTACGAGCAGTACTTC.

The J gene is TRBJ1-4, the V gene TRBV7-9; tentative D call: TRBD1 (5 bases). Germline CDR1 is SEHNR and CDR2 is FQNEAQ (reference sequence). CDR3 length equals 13 residues. V was cut by 5 bases and J by 14 bases, with 18 bases left in between. The CDR3 loop is CASSTVGSEGLFF. The CDR3 bases are TGTGCCAGCAGCACCGTGGGGTCGGAGGGGCTGTTTTTT.

The V and J genes are TRBV7-9 and TRBJ2-5, with D possibly matching TRBD2 (6 bases). V was clipped by 3 bases and J by 1 base, with 15 bases between them. The V gene's germline CDR1 is SEHNR and CDR2 FQNEAQ (reference sequence). The CDR3 sequence is 16 residues long. The CDR3 protein is CASSLGGALGQETQYF. The CDR3, as DNA: TGTGCCAGCAGCTTGGGGGGAGCGCTAGGCCAAGAGACCCAGTACTTC.